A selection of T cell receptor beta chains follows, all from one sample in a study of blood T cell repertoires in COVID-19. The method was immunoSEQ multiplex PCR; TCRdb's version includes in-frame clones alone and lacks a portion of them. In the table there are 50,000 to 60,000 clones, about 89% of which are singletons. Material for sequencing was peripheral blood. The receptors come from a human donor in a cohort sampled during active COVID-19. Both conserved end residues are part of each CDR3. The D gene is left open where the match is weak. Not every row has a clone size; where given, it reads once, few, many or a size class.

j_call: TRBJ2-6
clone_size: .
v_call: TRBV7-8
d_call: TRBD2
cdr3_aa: CASGPSRTSVYSGANVLTF
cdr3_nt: TGTGCCAGTGGACCATCTCGGACTAGCGTTTACTCTGGGGCCAACGTCCTGACTTTC

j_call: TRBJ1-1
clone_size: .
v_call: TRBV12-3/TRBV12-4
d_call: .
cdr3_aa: CASTVDSYTEAFF
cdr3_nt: TGTGCCAGCACGGTCGACTCCTACACTGAAGCTTTCTTT

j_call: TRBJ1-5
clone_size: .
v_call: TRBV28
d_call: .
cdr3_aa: CASSNSGEQPQHF
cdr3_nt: TGTGCCAGCAGTAATTCAGGGGAACAGCCCCAGCATTTT

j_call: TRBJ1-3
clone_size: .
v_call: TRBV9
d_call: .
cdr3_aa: CASSVGRDIEGGNTIYF
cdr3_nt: TGTGCCAGCAGCGTAGGACGGGACATTGAGGGTGGAAACACCATATATTTT

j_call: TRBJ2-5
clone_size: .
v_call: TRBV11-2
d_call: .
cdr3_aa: CASSVVRGQETQYF
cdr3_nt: TGTGCCAGCAGCGTAGTGAGAGGTCAAGAGACCCAGTACTTC

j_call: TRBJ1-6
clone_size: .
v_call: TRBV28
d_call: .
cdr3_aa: CASTLRGYNSPLHF
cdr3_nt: TGTGCCAGCACCCTGCGGGGGTATAATTCACCCCTCCACTTT

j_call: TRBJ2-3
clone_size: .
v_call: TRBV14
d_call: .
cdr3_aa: CASSGLGRDTQYF
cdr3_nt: TGTGCCAGCAGCGGACTGGGCCGGGATACGCAGTATTTT

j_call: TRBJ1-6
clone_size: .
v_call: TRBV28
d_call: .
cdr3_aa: CASKGSGGNNSPLHF
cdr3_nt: TGTGCCAGCAAAGGATCAGGAGGGAATAATTCACCCCTCCACTTT

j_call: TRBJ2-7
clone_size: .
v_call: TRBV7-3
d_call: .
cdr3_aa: CASSLEAGPTYEQYF
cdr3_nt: TGTGCCAGCAGCTTAGAGGCGGGGCCCACCTACGAGCAGTACTTC

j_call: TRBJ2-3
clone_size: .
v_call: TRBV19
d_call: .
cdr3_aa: CASSRDRSDTQYF
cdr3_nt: TGTGCCAGTAGTCGTGACAGGTCGGATACGCAGTATTTT

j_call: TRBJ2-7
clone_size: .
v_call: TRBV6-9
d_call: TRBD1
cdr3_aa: CAIPGQGAYEQYF
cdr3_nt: TGTGCCATCCCGGGACAGGGGGCTTACGAGCAGTACTTC

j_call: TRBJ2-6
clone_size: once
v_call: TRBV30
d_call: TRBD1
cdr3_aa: CAWNKRQGAGANVLTF
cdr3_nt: TGTGCCTGGAACAAAAGACAGGGGGCTGGGGCCAACGTCCTGACTTTC

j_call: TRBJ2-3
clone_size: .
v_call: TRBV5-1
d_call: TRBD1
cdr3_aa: CASSSDRFPDTQYF
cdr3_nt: TGCGCCAGCAGCTCGGACAGGTTCCCAGATACGCAGTATTTT

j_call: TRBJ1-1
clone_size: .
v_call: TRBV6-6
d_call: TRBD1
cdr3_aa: CASWGQGAVTEAFF
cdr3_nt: TGTGCCAGCTGGGGACAGGGGGCTGTCACTGAAGCTTTCTTT

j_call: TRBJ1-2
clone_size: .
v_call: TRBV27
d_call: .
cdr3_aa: CASSLTQGGPYGYTF
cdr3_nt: TGTGCCAGCAGTTTAACACAGGGCGGGCCCTATGGCTACACCTTC

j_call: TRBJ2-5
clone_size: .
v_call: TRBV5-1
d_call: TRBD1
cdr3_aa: CASSRDSPETQYF
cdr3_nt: TGCGCCAGCAGCCGGGACAGCCCCGAGACCCAGTACTTC

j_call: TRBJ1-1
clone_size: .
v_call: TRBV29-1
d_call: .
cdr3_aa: CSGSIREGTEAFF
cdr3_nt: TGCAGCGGCTCGATCCGGGAGGGCACTGAAGCTTTCTTT

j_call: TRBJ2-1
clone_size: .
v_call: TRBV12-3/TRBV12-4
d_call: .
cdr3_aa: CASSLYNEQFF
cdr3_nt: TGTGCCAGCAGTCTGTACAATGAGCAGTTCTTC

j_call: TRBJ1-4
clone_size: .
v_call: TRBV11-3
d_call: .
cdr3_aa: CASSSRGTGYEKLFF
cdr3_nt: TGTGCCAGCAGCTCTAGAGGCACAGGATATGAAAAACTGTTTTTT

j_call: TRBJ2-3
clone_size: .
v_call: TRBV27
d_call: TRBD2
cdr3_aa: CASRLAGGTTDTQYF
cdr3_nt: TGTGCCAGCAGACTAGCGGGAGGGACCACAGATACGCAGTATTTT

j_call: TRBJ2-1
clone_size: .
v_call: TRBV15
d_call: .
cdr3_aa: CATSELGLHEQFF
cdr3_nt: TGTGCCACCAGCGAATTGGGCCTCCATGAGCAGTTCTTC

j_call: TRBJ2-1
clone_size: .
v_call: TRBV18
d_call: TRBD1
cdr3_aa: CASSPPGTGFNNEQFF
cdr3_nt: TGTGCCAGCTCACCACCCGGGACAGGGTTCAACAATGAGCAGTTCTTC

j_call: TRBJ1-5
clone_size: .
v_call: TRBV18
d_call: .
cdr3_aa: CASSPRGDQPQHF
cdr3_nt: TGTGCCAGCTCACCACGGGGAGATCAGCCCCAGCATTTT

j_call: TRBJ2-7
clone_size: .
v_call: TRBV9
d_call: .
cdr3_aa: CASSPKAEGVYEQYF
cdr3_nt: TGTGCCAGCAGCCCGAAAGCAGAGGGGGTCTACGAGCAGTACTTC

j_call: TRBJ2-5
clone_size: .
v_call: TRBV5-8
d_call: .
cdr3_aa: CASSLAPGLQETQYF
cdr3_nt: TGTGCCAGCAGCTTGGCCCCGGGACTGCAAGAGACCCAGTACTTC

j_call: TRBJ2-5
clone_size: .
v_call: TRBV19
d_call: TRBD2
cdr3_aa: CASSLPTSGRTETQYF
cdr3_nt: TGTGCCAGTAGTCTCCCAACTAGCGGGAGGACGGAGACCCAGTACTTC

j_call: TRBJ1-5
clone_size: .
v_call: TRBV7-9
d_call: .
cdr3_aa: CASSPDSGPWQPQHF
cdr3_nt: TGTGCCAGCAGCCCGGACTCGGGCCCCTGGCAGCCCCAGCATTTT

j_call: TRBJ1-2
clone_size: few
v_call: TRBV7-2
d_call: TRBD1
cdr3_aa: CASSVDRDYGYTF
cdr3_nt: TGTGCCAGCAGCGTAGACAGGGACTATGGCTACACCTTC

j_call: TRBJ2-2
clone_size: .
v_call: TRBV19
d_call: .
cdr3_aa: CASSITSPNTGELFF
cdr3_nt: TGTGCCAGTAGTATCACTAGCCCCAACACCGGGGAGCTGTTTTTT

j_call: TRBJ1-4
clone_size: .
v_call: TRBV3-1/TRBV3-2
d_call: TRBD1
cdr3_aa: CASSRRQGKGEKLFF
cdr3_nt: TGTGCCAGCAGCCGCCGACAGGGGAAGGGTGAAAAACTGTTTTTT

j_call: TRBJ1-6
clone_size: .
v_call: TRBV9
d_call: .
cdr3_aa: CASSVGQVYNSPLHF
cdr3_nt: TGTGCCAGCAGCGTAGGACAGGTTTATAATTCACCCCTCCACTTT

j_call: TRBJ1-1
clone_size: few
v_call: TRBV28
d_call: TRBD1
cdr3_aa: CASSERQGMNTEAFF
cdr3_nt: TGTGCCAGCAGTGAAAGACAGGGAATGAACACTGAAGCTTTCTTT

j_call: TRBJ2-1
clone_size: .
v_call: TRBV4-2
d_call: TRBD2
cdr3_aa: CASSQDGGLAGGRWQFF
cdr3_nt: TGTGCCAGCAGCCAAGATGGAGGGCTAGCGGGGGGGCGATGGCAGTTCTTC

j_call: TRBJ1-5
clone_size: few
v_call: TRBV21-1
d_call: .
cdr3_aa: CASSKGFRDTSNQPQHF
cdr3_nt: TGTGCCAGCAGCAAAGGCTTCAGGGATACTAGCAATCAGCCCCAGCATTTT

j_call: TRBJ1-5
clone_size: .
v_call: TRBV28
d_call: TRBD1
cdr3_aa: CASRWTGNNQPQHF
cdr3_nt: TGTGCCAGCCGATGGACAGGGAACAATCAGCCCCAGCATTTT

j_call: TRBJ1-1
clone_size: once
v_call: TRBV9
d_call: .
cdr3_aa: CASSPEPRDTEAFF
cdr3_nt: TGTGCCAGCAGCCCTGAGCCCAGGGACACTGAAGCTTTCTTT

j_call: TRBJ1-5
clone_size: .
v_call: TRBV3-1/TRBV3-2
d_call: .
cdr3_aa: CASSPGGDQPQHF
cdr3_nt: TGTGCCAGCAGTCCCGGCGGGGATCAGCCCCAGCATTTT

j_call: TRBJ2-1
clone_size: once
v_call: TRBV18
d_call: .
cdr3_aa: CASSPGTWQFF
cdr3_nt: TGTGCCAGCTCACCCGGGACTTGGCAGTTCTTC

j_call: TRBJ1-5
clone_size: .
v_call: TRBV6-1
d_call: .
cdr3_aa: CASSGQPGQPLAGNQPQHF
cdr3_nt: TGTGCCAGCAGTGGACAACCGGGACAACCCCTAGCTGGCAATCAGCCCCAGCATTTT

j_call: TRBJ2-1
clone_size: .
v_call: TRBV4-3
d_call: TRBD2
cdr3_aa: CASSSIGVTSGKNEQFF
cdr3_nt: TGCGCCAGCAGCTCGATCGGTGTGACTAGCGGGAAGAATGAGCAGTTCTTC

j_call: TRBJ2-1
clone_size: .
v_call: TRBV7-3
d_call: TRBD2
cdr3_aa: CASSSMGRGADNEQFF
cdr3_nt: TGTGCCAGCAGCTCTATGGGGCGGGGGGCCGACAATGAGCAGTTCTTC

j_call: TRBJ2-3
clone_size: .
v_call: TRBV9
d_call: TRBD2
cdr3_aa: CASSVRVGGSTDTQYF
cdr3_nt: TGTGCCAGCAGCGTAAGGGTGGGAGGGAGCACAGATACGCAGTATTTT

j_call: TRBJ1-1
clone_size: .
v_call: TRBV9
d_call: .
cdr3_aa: CASSAGGDVTMNTEAFF
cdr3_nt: TGTGCCAGCAGCGCCGGAGGGGACGTAACCATGAACACTGAAGCTTTCTTT

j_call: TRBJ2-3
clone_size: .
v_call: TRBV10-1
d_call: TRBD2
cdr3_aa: CASSKRGGETDTQYF
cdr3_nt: TGCGCCAGCAGCAAGCGGGGGGGTGAGACAGATACGCAGTATTTT

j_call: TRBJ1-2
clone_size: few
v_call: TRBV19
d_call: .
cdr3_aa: CASSAGASDYGYTF
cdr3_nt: TGTGCCAGTAGTGCGGGGGCCTCTGACTATGGCTACACCTTC

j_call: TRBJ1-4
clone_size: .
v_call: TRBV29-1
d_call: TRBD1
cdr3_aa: CSVIDLGQGRFNEKLFF
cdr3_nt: TGCAGCGTTATAGATCTGGGACAGGGGCGTTTCAATGAAAAACTGTTTTTT